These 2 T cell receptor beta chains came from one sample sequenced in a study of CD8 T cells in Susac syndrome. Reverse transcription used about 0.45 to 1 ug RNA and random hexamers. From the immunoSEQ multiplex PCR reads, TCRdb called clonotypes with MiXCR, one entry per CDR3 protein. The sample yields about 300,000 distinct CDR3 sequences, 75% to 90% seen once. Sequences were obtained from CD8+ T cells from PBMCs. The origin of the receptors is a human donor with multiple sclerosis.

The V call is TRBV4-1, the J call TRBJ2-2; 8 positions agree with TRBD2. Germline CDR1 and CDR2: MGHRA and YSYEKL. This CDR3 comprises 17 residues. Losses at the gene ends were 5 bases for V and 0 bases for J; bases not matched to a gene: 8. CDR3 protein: CASSGVAGGPNTGELFF. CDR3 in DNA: TGCGCCAGCAGCGGCGTGGCGGGGGGCCCGAACACCGGGGAGCTGTTTTTT.

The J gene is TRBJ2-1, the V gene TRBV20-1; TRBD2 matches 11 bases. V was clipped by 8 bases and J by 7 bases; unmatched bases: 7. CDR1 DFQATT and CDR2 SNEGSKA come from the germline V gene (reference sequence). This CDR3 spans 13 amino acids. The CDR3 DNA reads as TGCAGTCCTCCTAGCGGGAGGTTTAATGAGCAGTTCTTC. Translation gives CSPPSGRFNEQFF.